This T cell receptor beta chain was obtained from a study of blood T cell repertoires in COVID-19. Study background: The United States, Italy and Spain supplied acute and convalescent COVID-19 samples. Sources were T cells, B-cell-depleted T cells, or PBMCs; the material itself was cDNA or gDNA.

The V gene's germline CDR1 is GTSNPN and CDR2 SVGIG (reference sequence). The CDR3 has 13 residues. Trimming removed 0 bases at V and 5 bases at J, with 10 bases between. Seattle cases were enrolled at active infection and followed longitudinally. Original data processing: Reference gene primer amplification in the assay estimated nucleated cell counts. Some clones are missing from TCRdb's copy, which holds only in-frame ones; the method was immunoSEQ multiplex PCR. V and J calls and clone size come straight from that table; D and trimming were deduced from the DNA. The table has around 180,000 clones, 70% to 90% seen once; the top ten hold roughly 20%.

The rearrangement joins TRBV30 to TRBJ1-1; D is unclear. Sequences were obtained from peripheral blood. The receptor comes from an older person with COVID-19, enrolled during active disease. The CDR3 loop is CAWSVSGSTEAFF. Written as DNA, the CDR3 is TGTGCCTGGAGTGTAAGCGGTTCGACTGAAGCTTTCTTT.